Following are 26 T cell receptor beta chains from one sample sequenced in a study of OX40 agonist ivuxolimab in advanced cancers. Repertoires were generated with immunoSEQ multiplex PCR, while TCRdb's copy carries only in-frame clones and drops some. The sample holds about 83,000 clones, around 84% seen once. The source material was CD4+ or CD8+ T cells sorted from blood, sampled in a trial of the OX40 agonist ivuxolimab. Source of these receptors: an adult with an advanced solid tumor such as melanoma, head and neck, liver or kidney cancer.

The rearrangement links TRBV19 to TRBJ2-5, with TRBD2 identical over 10 bases. CDR3 size: 16 residues. From germline, CDR1 is LNHDA and CDR2 SQIVND (reference sequence). Trimming removed 0 bases from V and 5 bases from J; junction bases left unmatched: 6. CDR3 sequence (DNA): TGTGCCAGTAGTATAGAGCAAGCGGGGGGGAAGGAGACCCAGTACTTC. This sequence encodes CASSIEQAGGKETQYF.

The gene calls are TRBV7-2 and TRBJ1-5; D call uncertain. Germline loops: CDR1 SGHTA, CDR2 FQGNSA. The ends were cut back, 4 bases at V and 9 bases at J, with 10 bases in the middle. The CDR3 has 12 amino acids. The CDR3 bases are TGTGCCAGCAGCTCCAGCACCGGGCCCCAGCATTTT. Translation gives CASSSSTGPQHF.

V gene TRBV2 combines with J gene TRBJ2-7; 13 bases are a match to TRBD2. Germline CDR1 and CDR2: SNHLY and FYNNEI. The V and J ends lost 6 bases and 5 bases, in that order; junction bases with no gene match: 4. The CDR3 extends over 14 amino acids. The CDR3 DNA follows: TGTGCCAGCAGCTCGACTAGCGGGAGGAACGAGCAGTACTTC. As protein: CASSSTSGRNEQYF.

The rearrangement uses TRBV7-2 and TRBJ1-1, with D unclear. Germline CDR1 is SGHTA and CDR2 is FQGNSA. With 1 base removed from V and 10 bases from J, the gap between germline ends came to 13 bases. The CDR3 is 13 amino acids. CDR3 DNA sequence: TGTGCCAGCAGCTTAGATTCCAACCTAGTAGCTTTCTTT. Encoded protein: CASSLDSNLVAFF.

The rearrangement joins TRBV2 to TRBJ2-7; TRBD1 might be the D (5 bases). Germline values: CDR1 SNHLY, CDR2 FYNNEI. The CDR3 contains 12 residues. Trimming removed 6 bases from V and 4 bases from J, with 10 bases in between. Written as DNA, the CDR3 is TGTGCCAGCAGGCTGGCAGGGTACGAGCAGTACTTC. It is translated as CASRLAGYEQYF. Combining the CDR3 with reference TRBV2 and TRBJ2-7 gives the whole variable domain EPEVTQTPSHQVTQMGQEVILRCVPISNHLYFYWYRQILGQKVEFLVSFYNNEISEKSEIFDDQFSVERPDGSNFTLKIRSTKLEDSAMYFCASRLAGYEQYFGPGTRLTVT.

V and J are TRBV5-1 and TRBJ1-5; D is ambiguous. The germline V gene encodes CDR1 SGHRS and CDR2 YFSETQ. This CDR3 contains 13 residues. Trimming pared 5 bases from V and 7 bases from J, leaving 13 bases between. The CDR3 protein is CASRYEDNQPQHF. CDR3 bases: TGCGCCAGCAGGTATGAAGATAACCAGCCCCAGCATTTT.

The J gene is TRBJ2-3, the V gene TRBV11-3, with D possibly TRBD1 on 5 matching bases. The CDR3 totals 13 residues. V lost 6 bases to trimming and J lost 0 bases, with 7 bases between them. Germline V CDR1 and CDR2: SGHNT, YENEEA. CDR3 DNA: TGTGCCAGCAGACAGGACAGCACAGATACGCAGTATTTT. Translating it yields CASRQDSTDTQYF.

This clone was counted a single time. One junction end disagrees with the germline gene, perhaps due to a read error. This rearrangement joins TRBV7-8 to TRBJ1-5; D is unclear. The CDR3 totals 13 residues. Germline assignment: CDR1 SGHVS and CDR2 FQNEAQ. In nucleotides, the CDR3 is TGTGCCGGCAGGCGGAGTAGCAATCAGCCCCAGCATTTT. It specifies CAGRRSSNQPQHF.

The J gene is TRBJ1-5, the V gene TRBV7-9, with D hard to call. V was shortened by 1 base and J by 0 bases, with 7 bases between the two germline ends. Germline lookup yields CDR1 SEHNR and CDR2 FQNEAQ (reference sequence). The CDR3 extends over 15 amino acids. The CDR3 loop reads CASSLGHVSNQPQHF. The DNA of the CDR3 is TGTGCCAGCAGCTTAGGACACGTTAGCAATCAGCCCCAGCATTTT.

A word on this clone: Germline and junction disagree at one end, which may indicate a read error. This sequence joins TRBV15 and TRBJ1-5; 8 bases map to TRBD1. Germline V gene lookup returns CDR1 LNHNV and CDR2 YYDKDF (reference sequence). The CDR3 runs to 16 residues. The CDR3 sequence: CATRRDRGGSNQPQHF. CDR3 DNA: TGTGCCACCAGGAGAGACAGGGGAGGGAGCAATCAGCCCCAGCATTTT.

The chain links TRBV19 to TRBJ1-4; 8 positions agree with TRBD1. The CDR3 runs 12 residues. V gave up 6 bases and J gave up 8 bases; unmatched junction bases: 2. Germline CDR1 reads LNHDA; CDR2 reads SQIVND (reference sequence). The CDR3 loop reads CASSRDREKLFF. The CDR3 nucleotides read TGTGCCAGTAGCCGGGACAGGGAAAAACTGTTTTTT.

The rearrangement uses TRBV27 and TRBJ1-2, with D possibly TRBD1 on 5 matching bases. This CDR3 spans 15 amino acids. Between the trimmed V and J ends, which lost 2 bases and 6 bases, there was a span of 16 bases. Per germline, CDR1 MNHEY and CDR2 SMNVEV (reference sequence). CDR3 in DNA: TGTGCCAGCAGTTTAAGGTTAGGACAACGAGATGGCTACACCTTC. Residues: CASSLRLGQRDGYTF.

This sequence joins TRBV5-1 and TRBJ2-3; D assignment may be TRBD1 or TRBD2 (6 bases each). V was cut by 4 bases and J by 5 bases, with 14 bases left in between. Germline loops: CDR1 SGHRS, CDR2 YFSETQ. The CDR3 has 14 amino acids. CDR3 nucleotide sequence: TGCGCCAGCAGCCCCGGGGGCCCGGAAGATACGCAGTATTTT. Translated, it gives CASSPGGPEDTQYF.

J is TRBJ1-2 and V is TRBV6-1; D perhaps matches TRBD1 (5 bases). The CDR3 loop spans 13 amino acids. Germline CDR1 reads MNHNS; CDR2 reads SASEGT. V dropped 3 bases and J dropped 5 bases, with 10 bases sitting between them. The CDR3 nucleotides read TGTGCCAGCAGTGAGCAGGGCGGATATGGCTACACCTTC. The encoded protein is CASSEQGGYGYTF.

The chain employs TRBV7-9 and TRBJ1-2; 8 nucleotides align to TRBD1. Germline V gene sequence: CDR1 SEHNR, CDR2 FQNEAQ (reference sequence). Trimming at V came to 0 bases and at J to 0 bases, leaving 9 bases not matched to a gene. The CDR3 is 18 residues long. The CDR3 is CASSLALDWTGTNYGYTF. CDR3 coding DNA: TGTGCCAGCAGCTTAGCCTTAGATTGGACAGGGACTAACTATGGCTACACCTTC. Full variable domain (remainder filled in from reference TRBV7-9 and TRBJ1-2): DTGVSQNPRHKITKRGQNVTFRCDPISEHNRLYWYRQTLGQGPEFLTYFQNEAQLEKSRLLSDRFSAERPKGSFSTLEIQRTEQGDSAMYLCASSLALDWTGTNYGYTFGSGTRLTVV.

The genes are TRBV7-3 and TRBJ2-3; 7 positions match TRBD2. Germline CDR1 reads SGHTA; CDR2 reads FQGTGA. The CDR3 spans 14 residues. V shed 2 bases and J 3 bases; nucleotides not matched to a gene: 2. This CDR3 is CASSLAGETDTQYF. The CDR3 region has the DNA TGTGCCAGCAGCTTAGCGGGAGAGACAGATACGCAGTATTTT.

This chain links TRBV6-6 with TRBJ1-1, with D uncertain. Germline CDR1 MNHNY, CDR2 SVGAGI (reference sequence). V was cut by 8 bases and J by 4 bases, with 5 bases left in between. The CDR3 contains 10 residues. The DNA of the CDR3 is TGTGCCAGCGGTGGCACTGAAGCTTTCTTT. Encoded protein: CASGGTEAFF.

The gene calls are TRBV5-6 and TRBJ2-7, with TRBD2 matching over 9 bases. The length of the CDR3 is 16 residues. The V gene end was trimmed by 1 base and the J gene end by 6 bases; junction bases not matched to a gene: 11. Germline V lookup: CDR1 SGHDT, CDR2 YYEEEE. This chain's CDR3 is CASSLSYTSGGREQYF. The CDR3 DNA is TGTGCCAGCAGCTTGAGTTATACGAGCGGGGGGCGCGAGCAGTACTTC.

J is TRBJ2-7 and V is TRBV5-1, with 8 bases matching TRBD2. J gave up 4 bases and V 5 bases, and 5 bases lay outside the gene matches. The germline gives CDR1 SGHRS, CDR2 YFSETQ. The CDR3 has 13 amino acids. The CDR3 sequence is CASRGGGPYEQYF. Here the CDR3 DNA reads TGCGCCAGCAGAGGCGGGGGGCCTTACGAGCAGTACTTC.

This rearrangement joins TRBV11-2 to TRBJ2-5; D remains unclear. The CDR3 extends over 16 amino acids. Germline V gene lookup returns CDR1 SGHAT and CDR2 FQNNGV. The ends were cut back, 0 bases at V and 0 bases at J, with 11 bases in the middle. The CDR3 here is CASSLEVGPYQETQYF. The DNA of the CDR3 is TGTGCCAGCAGCTTAGAGGTCGGGCCCTACCAAGAGACCCAGTACTTC.

The chain combines TRBV19 with TRBJ2-3; TRBD2 aligns across 8 bases. With 1 base clipped from V and 0 bases from J, the junction kept 6 bases outside the gene matches. The CDR3 consists of 17 residues. Germline values: CDR1 LNHDA, CDR2 SQIVND (reference sequence). In DNA form, the CDR3 reads TGTGCCAGTAGTATAGGATCTGCTAGCGGGAGCACAGATACGCAGTATTTT. Translated: CASSIGSASGSTDTQYF.

The V call is TRBV2, the J call TRBJ2-1; no reliable D call. The ends were cut back, 5 bases at V and 1 base at J, with 0 bases in the middle. CDR1 and CDR2 (germline): SNHLY, FYNNEI. The CDR3 runs 11 residues. The chain's CDR3 is CASSSYNEQFF. DNA for the CDR3: TGTGCCAGCAGTTCCTACAATGAGCAGTTCTTC.

The V gene is TRBV7-2, the J gene TRBJ2-5; either TRBD1 or TRBD2 may supply D (5 bases each). The CDR3 sequence is 13 residues long. Trimming shortened V by 4 bases and J by 5 bases, and 11 bases separated the two germline ends. Germline lookup yields CDR1 SGHTA and CDR2 FQGNSA. CDR3 in amino acids: CASSWGRDETQYF. DNA of the CDR3: TGTGCCAGCAGCTGGGGAAGGGACGAGACCCAGTACTTC.

This chain connects TRBV4-1 to TRBJ1-2; 8 bases fit TRBD1. Trimming at V came to 4 bases and at J to 2 bases, leaving 3 bases not matched to a gene. Germline loops: CDR1 MGHRA, CDR2 YSYEKL. The CDR3 totals 14 residues. CDR3 loop: CASSLTGVNYGYTF. In DNA, the CDR3 is TGCGCCAGCAGCCTGACAGGGGTAAACTATGGCTACACCTTC.

This clone was observed at least ten times. The genes are TRBV12-5 and TRBJ2-1; 7 nucleotides align to TRBD1. The junction had 6 bases not matched to a gene; V was cut back by 5 bases and J by 2 bases. The germline V gene has CDR1 LGHNT and CDR2 FRNRAP. The CDR3 loop spans 15 amino acids. The CDR3 DNA is TGTGCTAGTGGTCGACAGGGTAATACCTACAATGAGCAGTTCTTC. This encodes CASGRQGNTYNEQFF.

This clone has more than one count but fewer than ten. The V and J genes are TRBV6-1 and TRBJ1-4; no firm D call. Trimming left V 4 bases short and J 8 bases short, with 20 bases between. Germline CDR1 is MNHNS and CDR2 is SASEGT. The CDR3 has 16 amino acids. CDR3 sequence reads: CASSGPRTRLAEKLFF. The CDR3 DNA follows: TGTGCCAGCAGTGGGCCCCGGACCCGTCTGGCAGAAAAACTGTTTTTT.